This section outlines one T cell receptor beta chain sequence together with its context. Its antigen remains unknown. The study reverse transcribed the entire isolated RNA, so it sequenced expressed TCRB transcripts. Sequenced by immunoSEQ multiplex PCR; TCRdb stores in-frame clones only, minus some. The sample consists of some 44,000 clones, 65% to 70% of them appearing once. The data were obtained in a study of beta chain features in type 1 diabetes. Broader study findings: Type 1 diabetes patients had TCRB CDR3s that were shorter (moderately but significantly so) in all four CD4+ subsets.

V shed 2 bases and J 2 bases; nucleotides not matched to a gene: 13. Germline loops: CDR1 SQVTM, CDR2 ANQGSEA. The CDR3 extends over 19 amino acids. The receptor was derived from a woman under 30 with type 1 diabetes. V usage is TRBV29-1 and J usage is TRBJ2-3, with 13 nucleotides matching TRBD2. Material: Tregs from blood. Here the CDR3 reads CSVEPGLAGDWGYTDTQYF. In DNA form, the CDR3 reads TGCAGCGTTGAACCCGGACTAGCGGGAGATTGGGGCTACACAGATACGCAGTATTTT.